This T cell receptor (beta chain) stems from a study of cytomegalovirus exposure and HLA in healthy donors. General observations from the study: Investigators reported 164 TCR beta chains as tied to cytomegalovirus. Roughly uniform sequencing depth across donors was assumed, possibly incorrectly.

This CDR3 region has 15 residues. Trimming cost V 4 bases and J 0 bases, with 11 bases left between them. Germline V gene lookup returns CDR1 SGHRS and CDR2 YFSETQ. Concerning this clone: The antigen remains unidentified.

The PCR was carried out with 60 Vbeta primers and 13 Jbeta primers. TCRdb's copy holds only in-frame clones and misses some; the assay was immunoSEQ multiplex PCR. The data hold roughly 150,000 clones, with about 80% observed a single time. This receptor was taken from a man younger than 35 in good health and CMV-seropositive. The chain combines TRBV5-1 with TRBJ2-1; D is ambiguous. The source material was PBMCs. The CDR3 sequence: CASSPEAVSYNEQFF. CDR3 nucleotide sequence: TGCGCCAGCAGCCCTGAGGCGGTCTCCTACAATGAGCAGTTCTTC.